This T cell receptor (beta chain) was documented in a study of T cells after posttransplantation cyclophosphamide. Study-level findings and limits: TRB clonality was highly associated with recipient CMV seropositivity and reactivation. Skin or GI-infiltrating T cells shared few TRB sequences with blood. Later post-transplant blood repertoires were often dominated by donor CD8+ memory clones.

Germline values: CDR1 SGHDN, CDR2 FVKESK. The CDR3 runs 12 residues. The ends were cut back, 8 bases at V and 3 bases at J, with 10 bases in the middle. This clone was observed many times. Antigen specificity is unknown. Assay used: immunoSEQ multiplex PCR; TCRdb lists only in-frame clones, some missing. Observed in the sample are some 38,000 clones, none of them singletons. This related bone marrow graft donor gave peripheral blood on the day of marrow donation. The gene calls are TRBV14 and TRBJ1-2; D is perhaps TRBD1 (5 bases). Source material: PBMCs. The origin of this receptor is a man aged 45 to 65 in good health, CMV-negative, and a related stem cell transplant donor. The CDR3 nucleotides read TGTGCCAGCTCAACAGGAGACTATGGCTACACCTTC. Its translation: CASSTGDYGYTF.